This record concerns one TCR beta chain sequence. This table comes from immunoSEQ multiplex PCR, and its TCRdb copy is limited to in-frame clones, with some not included. The sample carries about 100,000 clones, about nine tenths recorded once. CDR3 length: 15 residues. The germline V gene encodes CDR1 LNHDA and CDR2 SQIVND (reference sequence). V shed 6 bases and J shed 1 base, with 14 bases lying between them. The data are from a study of OX40 agonist ivuxolimab in advanced cancers. The receptor comes from an adult with an advanced solid tumor such as melanoma, head and neck, liver or kidney cancer. The chain joins TRBV19 to TRBJ2-3; tentatively, D is TRBD1 (6 bases). This sample comprised CD4+ or CD8+ T cells sorted from blood, obtained in a trial of the OX40 agonist ivuxolimab. CDR3 nucleotide sequence: TGTGCCAGTAGCTTACAGGGAACTGGCACAGATACGCAGTATTTT. Translating gives CASSLQGTGTDTQYF.